The clone carrying this T cell receptor (beta chain) was detected only a few times. What it binds is not known. The sample comes from a study of response to subunit inactivated influenza vaccine. Broader study findings: That few new T cells are recruited by each seasonal influenza vaccination was the authors' suggestion.

Trimming cost V 5 bases and J 5 bases; bases outside gene matches: 5. The CDR3 length is 15 residues. The germline gives CDR1 LGHDT, CDR2 YNNKEL (reference sequence). Via MiXCR, TCRdb re-called the RT-PCR reads, giving one row per CDR3 protein. The table shows some 600,000 distinct CDR3 sequences, with around 15% occurring only once. This chain joins TRBV3-1 and TRBJ2-3; TRBD2 matches 12 bases. The sequence derives from a man aged 50 or older who received an inactivated influenza vaccine. The sequenced sample was PBMCs from blood, obtained roughly 2 weeks before vaccination. CDR3 region: CASSALAGGGDTQYF. For the CDR3, the DNA is TGTGCCAGCAGCGCACTAGCGGGAGGAGGAGATACGCAGTATTTT.